The 30 T cell receptor beta chains presented below share a single source sample, sequenced in a study of blood T cell repertoires in COVID-19 (TCRdb year 2020). Library generation was performed with the immunoSEQ multiplex PCR assay. Sourced from immuneACCESS, this table was stored by TCRdb with only in-frame sequences that have V and J called. A share of the clones is absent; for the studies checked, an unresolved V gene accounts for under half, and the remainder has no known explanation. Present in this sample are 110,000 or so clones, over 60% of which were seen just once. The ten largest clones add up to 5% to 7.5% of the sample. The sample consisted of peripheral blood. These receptors all stem from a man in his sixties or seventies with acute or convalescent COVID-19.

CDR3 residues: CASSLEVTTGYTF. The CDR3 bases are TGCGCCAGCAGCTTGGAAGTGACAACTGGCTACACCTTC. The rearrangement joins TRBV5-1 to TRBJ1-2; D gene unclear. This CDR3 is 13 amino acids long. V lost 0 bases, J lost 7 bases, and 10 bases lay in between. Looked up from germline, CDR1 is SGHRS and CDR2 is YFSETQ.

The chain uses TRBV5-1 and TRBJ2-1, with 8 bases aligning to TRBD2. The V segment lost 4 bases and the J segment 3 bases; nucleotides outside the gene matches: 12. There are 17 residues in the CDR3. CDR1 and CDR2 from the germline V gene are SGHRS and YFSETQ. CDR3 sequence reads: CASSNPGGGGDYNEQFF. The DNA of the CDR3 is TGCGCCAGCAGCAACCCCGGGGGGGGAGGGGACTACAATGAGCAGTTCTTC.

The gene calls are TRBV6-5 and TRBJ2-4; a possible D gene is TRBD2 (5 bases). The CDR3 spans 12 residues. Germline-derived CDR1 and CDR2 are MNHEY and SVGAGI. V dropped 8 bases and J dropped 6 bases, with 11 bases sitting between them. CDR3 protein: CASFEGLNIQYF. DNA of the CDR3: TGTGCCAGCTTCGAGGGATTAAACATTCAGTACTTC.

V usage is TRBV2 and J usage is TRBJ1-3, with D hard to call. Per germline, CDR1 SNHLY and CDR2 FYNNEI. The CDR3 contains 15 residues. Trimming shortened V by 2 bases and J by 4 bases, and 12 bases separated the two germline ends. DNA of the CDR3: TGTGCCAGCAGTGAATCGGGCGGGAAGGGAAACACCATATATTTT. Protein product: CASSESGGKGNTIYF.

The chain recombines TRBV11-1 with TRBJ2-7; perhaps TRBD2 as D (6 bases). The V end lost 0 bases, the J end lost 3 bases, and 12 bases lay between the germline ends. Germline lookup yields CDR1 SGHAT and CDR2 FQDESV (reference sequence). The CDR3 spans 15 residues. The DNA for the CDR3 is TGTGCCAGCAGCTTAGCTTGGGACTCATACTACGAGCAGTACTTC. Amino acids: CASSLAWDSYYEQYF.

This clone was found a few times. The rearrangement uses TRBV6-5 and TRBJ1-2; 7 bases agree with TRBD1. V trimming: 2 bases; J trimming: 8 bases; junction bases outside the gene matches: 8. The germline gives CDR1 MNHEY, CDR2 SVGAGI. This CDR3 has 14 residues. The CDR3 DNA reads as TGTGCCAGCAGTTACACCTACGACAGGGCAGGCTACACCTTC. The encoded protein is CASSYTYDRAGYTF.

This clone was detected a few times. The chain employs TRBV28 and TRBJ1-5; D possibly corresponds to TRBD1 (5 bases). CDR3 size: 14 residues. V was cut by 3 bases and J by 11 bases, with 17 bases left in between. Germline loops: CDR1 MDHEN, CDR2 SYDVKM. The chain's CDR3 is CASSFLGGMGSQHF. DNA for the CDR3: TGTGCCAGCAGTTTTCTCGGGGGAATGGGGTCCCAGCATTTT.

This chain links TRBV5-1 with TRBJ1-2; 8 bases agree with TRBD1. CDR1 is SGHRS, CDR2 YFSETQ, per germline. The CDR3 has 14 amino acids. With V trimmed by 4 bases and J by 0 bases, 2 bases remained unmatched. The CDR3 DNA sequence: TGCGCCAGCAGCCGGACAGGGACTAACTATGGCTACACCTTC. This encodes CASSRTGTNYGYTF.

The chain employs TRBV2 and TRBJ2-7; 10 positions agree with TRBD1. V lost 1 base and J lost 1; bases outside the gene matches: 4. The germline V gene encodes CDR1 SNHLY and CDR2 FYNNEI. The CDR3 is made up of 16 amino acids. CDR3 amino acids: CASSEGDRGGSYEQYF. CDR3 sequence (DNA): TGTGCCAGCAGTGAAGGGGACAGGGGTGGATCCTACGAGCAGTACTTC. The full variable domain, with the rest looked up from reference TRBV2 and TRBJ2-7, is EPEVTQTPSHQVTQMGQEVILRCVPISNHLYFYWYRQILGQKVEFLVSFYNNEISEKSEIFDDQFSVERPDGSNFTLKIRSTKLEDSAMYFCASSEGDRGGSYEQYFGPGTRLTVT.

This rearrangement joins TRBV19 to TRBJ2-1; TRBD2 is a possible D gene (5 bases). CDR3 length: 15 amino acids. Germline V gene data show CDR1 as LNHDA and CDR2 as SQIVND (reference sequence). Trimming left V 2 bases short and J 10 bases short, with 18 bases between. In DNA, the CDR3 is TGTGCCAGTAGTATATCAAGCGGTGGAGGTTGGGAGCAGTTCTTC. Its protein is CASSISSGGGWEQFF.

This clone was seen only a few times. The J gene is TRBJ2-7, the V gene TRBV3-1 (or the pseudogene TRBV3-2); perhaps TRBD1 as D (6 bases). In germline, CDR1 is LGHDT, CDR2 YNNKEL (reference sequence). This CDR3 contains 13 residues. V gave up 1 base and J gave up 6 bases, with 10 bases separating them. The CDR3 DNA reads TGTGCCAGCAGCCAAGCGGGACACCCCGAGCAGTACTTC. This gives the protein CASSQAGHPEQYF.

This clone has just a few counts. The J gene is TRBJ1-1, the V gene TRBV5-4; 8 bases are shared with TRBD1. The CDR3 extends over 14 amino acids. Germline values: CDR1 SGHNT, CDR2 YYREEE (reference sequence). The V segment lost 4 bases and the J segment 0 bases; nucleotides outside the gene matches: 2. In nucleotides, the CDR3 is TGTGCCAGCAGCCGGACAGGGTTGAACACTGAAGCTTTCTTT. It specifies CASSRTGLNTEAFF.

The V call is TRBV5-1, the J call TRBJ1-6, with TRBD1 as a possible D gene (5 bases). The CDR3 loop spans 14 amino acids. Germline lookup yields CDR1 SGHRS and CDR2 YFSETQ. The V gene lost 0 bases and the J gene lost 7 bases, with 8 bases spanning the gap. DNA of the CDR3: TGCGCCAGCAGCTTGGGACAGCCCAATTCACCCCTCCACTTT. It specifies CASSLGQPNSPLHF.

This sequence joins TRBV5-1 and TRBJ2-2; 12 nucleotides line up with TRBD2. This CDR3 spans 17 amino acids. Germline V gene lookup returns CDR1 SGHRS and CDR2 YFSETQ. Losses at the gene ends were 1 base for V and 7 bases for J; bases not matched to a gene: 8. DNA for the CDR3: TGCGCCAGCAGCTTGAGACTAGCGGGGGCCGGTGGCGGGGAGCTGTTTTTT. It encodes CASSLRLAGAGGGELFF.

This clone has only a few counts. The gene calls are TRBV5-1 and TRBJ1-4; 9 bases fit TRBD1. V was clipped by 4 bases and J by 5 bases; unmatched bases: 3. CDR1 and CDR2 (germline): SGHRS, YFSETQ. There are 14 residues in the CDR3. CDR3 in amino acids: CASSRTGANEKLFF. CDR3 DNA: TGCGCCAGCAGCCGGACAGGGGCGAATGAAAAACTGTTTTTT.

This clone was detected only once. The V gene is TRBV7-9, the J gene TRBJ2-3; D perhaps matches TRBD1 (5 bases). The CDR3 covers 15 residues. Germline V gives CDR1 SEHNR, CDR2 FQNEAQ (reference sequence). V was trimmed by 1 base and J by 0 bases, leaving 8 bases between them. CDR3 region: CASSLDRSSTDTQYF. The CDR3 nucleotides read TGTGCCAGCAGCTTAGACAGGTCTAGCACAGATACGCAGTATTTT.

This chain joins TRBV20-1 and TRBJ1-1; the match to TRBD1 covers 8 bases. J lost 3 bases, V lost 3 bases, and 12 bases had no gene match. The CDR3 spans 16 residues. Germline assignment: CDR1 DFQATT and CDR2 SNEGSKA (reference sequence). The CDR3 DNA is TGCAGTGCTAGTGATTGGACAGGGACGGCGGACACTGAAGCTTTCTTT. Its translation: CSASDWTGTADTEAFF.

The rearrangement joins TRBV6-5 to TRBJ1-1; TRBD1 agrees at 8 bases. Losses at the gene ends were 6 bases for V and 0 bases for J; bases not matched to a gene: 6. The CDR3 is 15 residues long. Germline loops: CDR1 MNHEY, CDR2 SVGAGI. CDR3 sequence (DNA): TGTGCCAGCAGACACTGGACAGGGCTGAACACTGAAGCTTTCTTT. Amino acids: CASRHWTGLNTEAFF.

In this sample, this clone turned up once. CDR3: CASSLSAGNTIYF. Written as DNA, the CDR3 is TGTGCCAGCAGCCTAAGCGCCGGAAACACCATATATTTT. This chain uses TRBV3-1 (or the pseudogene TRBV3-2) with TRBJ1-3; D remains ambiguous. V shed 4 bases and J shed 4 bases, with 8 bases lying between them. The CDR3 is 13 amino acids. Germline CDR1 is LGHDT and CDR2 is YNNKEL (reference sequence).

This chain connects TRBV19 to TRBJ2-7, with 8 nucleotides matching TRBD2. This CDR3 comprises 16 residues. V lost 3 bases and J lost 5; bases outside the gene matches: 12. From germline, CDR1 is LNHDA and CDR2 SQIVND (reference sequence). CDR3 region: CASSILLAGKANEQYF. The CDR3 DNA is TGTGCCAGTAGTATCCTTTTAGCGGGAAAAGCGAACGAGCAGTACTTC.

The chain is built from TRBV5-1 and TRBJ1-4; possibly TRBD1 for D (6 bases). Germline-derived CDR1 and CDR2 are SGHRS and YFSETQ. CDR3 size: 16 residues. The V gene lost 4 bases and the J gene lost 1 base, with 14 bases spanning the gap. The CDR3 coding sequence is TGCGCCAGCAGCCGGCTTGGGACACAAACTAATGAAAAACTGTTTTTT. It codes for CASSRLGTQTNEKLFF.

The rearrangement uses TRBV24-1 and TRBJ2-5; D is ambiguous. V lost 6 bases and J lost 5, with 12 bases in between. The CDR3 runs to 13 residues. In germline, CDR1 is KGHDR, CDR2 SFDVKD. This chain's CDR3 is CATSPNDGETQYF. CDR3 coding DNA: TGTGCCACCAGTCCTAACGATGGTGAGACCCAGTACTTC.

The rearrangement joins TRBV4-3 to TRBJ1-1; D uncertain. Trimming pared 0 bases from V and 0 bases from J, leaving 14 bases between. The CDR3 sequence is 17 residues long. Germline CDR1 and CDR2: LGHNA and YSLEER. The CDR3 nucleotides read TGCGCCAGCAGCCAAGACTTTAGGAGCTCCATGAACACTGAAGCTTTCTTT. Translation: CASSQDFRSSMNTEAFF.

The V call is TRBV7-9, the J call TRBJ2-1; TRBD1 agrees at 8 bases. Germline V gene sequence: CDR1 SEHNR, CDR2 FQNEAQ (reference sequence). V lost 2 bases and J lost 5; bases outside the gene matches: 8. The CDR3 is made up of 16 amino acids. The CDR3 is CASSLQGALRNNEQFF. CDR3 nucleotide sequence: TGTGCCAGCAGCTTACAGGGGGCGTTGAGGAACAATGAGCAGTTCTTC.

The V gene is TRBV28, the J gene TRBJ2-7; 9 bases are a match to TRBD1. V shed 6 bases, J shed 3 bases, and the junction held 6 bases outside the gene matches. The CDR3 consists of 14 residues. Germline V gene data show CDR1 as MDHEN and CDR2 as SYDVKM. CDR3 sequence (DNA): TGTGCCAGCAGATACGACAGGGGGAACTACGAGCAGTACTTC. Its protein product is CASRYDRGNYEQYF.

The V gene is TRBV5-1, the J gene TRBJ2-7, with D tentatively TRBD2 (6 bases). The CDR3 is 14 residues long. The V end lost 5 bases, the J end lost 1 base, and 13 bases lay between the germline ends. CDR1 is SGHRS and CDR2 is YFSETQ in the germline V gene. The CDR3 protein is CASRFGTQSYEQYF. In DNA form, the CDR3 reads TGCGCCAGCAGATTCGGGACTCAGTCCTACGAGCAGTACTTC.

The CDR3: CASSYGTGAYEQYF. CDR3 DNA sequence: TGTGCCAGCAGCTATGGGACAGGGGCTTACGAGCAGTACTTC. The rearrangement uses TRBV5-6 and TRBJ2-7; TRBD1 aligns across 10 bases. V was pared by 3 bases and J by 4 bases, with 4 bases of the junction left unmatched. Germline assignment: CDR1 SGHDT and CDR2 YYEEEE. The CDR3 is made up of 14 amino acids.

This chain connects TRBV18 to TRBJ1-1; TRBD1 might be the D (6 bases). Trimming pared 7 bases from V and 1 base from J, leaving 10 bases between. CDR3 length: 13 amino acids. CDR1 and CDR2 (germline): KGHSH, LQKENI. The CDR3 region has the DNA TGTGCCAGCTTCGGGGGGCAGAACACTGAAGCTTTCTTT. It codes for CASFGGQNTEAFF.

The chain recombines TRBV19 with TRBJ2-7, with 8 bases fitting TRBD2. J gave up 3 bases and V 5 bases, and 15 bases lay outside the gene matches. The CDR3 contains 17 residues. The germline V gene encodes CDR1 LNHDA and CDR2 SQIVND (reference sequence). The CDR3 DNA reads TGTGCCAGTAGTGCTCCACCCTTGGCGGGGGGCAGCTACGAGCAGTACTTC. The encoded protein is CASSAPPLAGGSYEQYF.

This clone showed up just once. The V gene is TRBV27, the J gene TRBJ1-1; no definite D call. This CDR3 is built from 16 residues. V was shortened by 3 bases and J by 2 bases, with 16 bases between the two germline ends. The germline gives CDR1 MNHEY, CDR2 SMNVEV (reference sequence). In nucleotides, the CDR3 is TGTGCCAGCAGTTTGAGGGCCATCGCGATCAACACTGAAGCTTTCTTT. Translated, it gives CASSLRAIAINTEAFF.